The clone carrying this T cell receptor delta chain was counted between two and nine times. The TCRdb record carries a much larger clone's protein, which differs from this DNA's translation at residue 3; a read error is the likely cause, and the protein listed here is the DNA translation. TCRdb re-called the multiplex PCR reads using CATT. Of tens of thousands of delta-chain clones listed, approximately 1.5% are singletons. The sample is drawn from a study of γδ T cells in repeated Plasmodium falciparum infection. Flow sorting of PBMC yielded separate Vgamma9/Vdelta2+ and Vdelta2-negative gammadelta T cell populations for bulk repertoire analysis. The length of the CDR3 is 14 residues. Germline V gives CDR1 GEAIGNYY, CDR2 EKD.

Sequenced input: gamma-delta T cells from blood. The rearrangement joins TRDV2 to TRDJ1; 9 positions agree with TRDD2. This clonotype originated in a pool of human donors (malaria-infected and uninfected, not separated). The CDR3 region is CAYDLLPTTDKLIF. The CDR3 nucleotides read TGTGCCTATGACCTCCTTCCTACTACCGATAAACTCATCTTT.